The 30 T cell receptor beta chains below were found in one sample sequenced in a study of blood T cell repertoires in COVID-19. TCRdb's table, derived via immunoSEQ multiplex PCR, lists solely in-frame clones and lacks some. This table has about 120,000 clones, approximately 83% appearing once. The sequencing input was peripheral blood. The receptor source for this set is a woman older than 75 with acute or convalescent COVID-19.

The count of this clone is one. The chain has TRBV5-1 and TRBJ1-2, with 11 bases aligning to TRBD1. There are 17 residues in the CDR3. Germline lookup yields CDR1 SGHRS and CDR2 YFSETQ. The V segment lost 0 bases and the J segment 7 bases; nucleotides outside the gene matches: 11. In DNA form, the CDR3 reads TGCGCCAGCAGCTTGGCCTATTCCGGGACAGGGGGTTCTGGCTACACCTTC. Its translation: CASSLAYSGTGGSGYTF.

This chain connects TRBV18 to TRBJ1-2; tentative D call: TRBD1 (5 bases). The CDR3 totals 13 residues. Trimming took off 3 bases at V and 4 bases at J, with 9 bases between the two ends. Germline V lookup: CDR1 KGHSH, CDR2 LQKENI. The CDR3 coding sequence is TGTGCCAGCTCACCGACGGACATCTATGGCTACACCTTC. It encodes CASSPTDIYGYTF.

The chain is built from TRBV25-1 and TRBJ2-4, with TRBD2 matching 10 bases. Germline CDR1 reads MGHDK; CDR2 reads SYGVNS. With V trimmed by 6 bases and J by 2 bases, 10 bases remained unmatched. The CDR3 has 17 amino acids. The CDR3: CASSDNLAGATKNIQYF. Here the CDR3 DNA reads TGTGCCAGCAGCGATAACCTAGCGGGGGCCACCAAAAACATTCAGTACTTC.

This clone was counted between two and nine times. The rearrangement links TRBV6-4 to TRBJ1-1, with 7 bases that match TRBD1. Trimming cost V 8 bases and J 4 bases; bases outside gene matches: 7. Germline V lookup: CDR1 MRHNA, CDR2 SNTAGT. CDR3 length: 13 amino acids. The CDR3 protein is CASSSDRSTEAFF. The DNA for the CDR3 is TGTGCCAGCTCTTCGGACAGGAGCACTGAAGCTTTCTTT.

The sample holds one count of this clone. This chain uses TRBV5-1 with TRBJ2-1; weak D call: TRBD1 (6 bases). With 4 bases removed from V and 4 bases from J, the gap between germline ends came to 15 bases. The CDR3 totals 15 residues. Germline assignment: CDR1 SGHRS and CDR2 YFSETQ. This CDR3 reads CASSPGHPTYNEQFF. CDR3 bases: TGCGCCAGCAGCCCGGGACACCCAACTTACAATGAGCAGTTCTTC.

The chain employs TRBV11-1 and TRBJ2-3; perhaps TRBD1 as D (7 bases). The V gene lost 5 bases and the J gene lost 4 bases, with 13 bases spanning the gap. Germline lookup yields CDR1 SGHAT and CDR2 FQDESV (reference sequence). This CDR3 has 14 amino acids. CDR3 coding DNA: TGTGCCAGCAGCAACCAGGGGGGTCCAGATACGCAGTATTTT. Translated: CASSNQGGPDTQYF.

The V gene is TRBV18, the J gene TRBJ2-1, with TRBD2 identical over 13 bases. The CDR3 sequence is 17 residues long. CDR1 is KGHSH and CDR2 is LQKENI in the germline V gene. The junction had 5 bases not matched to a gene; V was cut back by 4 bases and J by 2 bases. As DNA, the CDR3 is TGTGCCAGCTCACTCCGACTAGCGGGGGGCCCCTACAATGAGCAGTTCTTC. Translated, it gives CASSLRLAGGPYNEQFF.

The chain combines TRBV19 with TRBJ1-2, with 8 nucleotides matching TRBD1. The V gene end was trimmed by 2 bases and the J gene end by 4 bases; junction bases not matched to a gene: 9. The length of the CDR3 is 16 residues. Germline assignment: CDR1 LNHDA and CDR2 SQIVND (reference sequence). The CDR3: CASSISAGGAGYGYTF. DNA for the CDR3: TGTGCCAGTAGTATATCAGCAGGGGGCGCCGGCTATGGCTACACCTTC.

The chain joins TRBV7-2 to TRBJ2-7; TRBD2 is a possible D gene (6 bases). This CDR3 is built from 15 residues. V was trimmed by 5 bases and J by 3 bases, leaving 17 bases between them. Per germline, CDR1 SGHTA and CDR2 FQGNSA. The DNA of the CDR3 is TGTGCCAGCAGCATCCGGGACTTTTTTAACTACGAGCAGTACTTC. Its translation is CASSIRDFFNYEQYF.

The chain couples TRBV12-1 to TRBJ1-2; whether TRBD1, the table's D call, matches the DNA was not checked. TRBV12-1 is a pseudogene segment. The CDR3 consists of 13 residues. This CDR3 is CASSFGAGYGYTF. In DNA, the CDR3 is TGTGCCAGCAGCTTTGGGGCAGGGTATGGCTACACCTTC.

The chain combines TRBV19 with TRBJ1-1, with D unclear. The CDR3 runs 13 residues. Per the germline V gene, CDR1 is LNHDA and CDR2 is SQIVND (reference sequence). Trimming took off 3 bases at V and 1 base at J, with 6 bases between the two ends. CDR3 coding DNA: TGTGCCAGTAGTATCGCGGCGAACACTGAAGCTTTCTTT. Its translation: CASSIAANTEAFF. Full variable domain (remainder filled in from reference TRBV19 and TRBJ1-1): DGGITQSPKYLFRKEGQNVTLSCEQNLNHDAMYWYRQDPGQGLRLIYYSQIVNDFQKGDIAEGYSVSREKKESFPLTVTSAQKNPTAFYLCASSIAANTEAFFGQGTRLTVV.

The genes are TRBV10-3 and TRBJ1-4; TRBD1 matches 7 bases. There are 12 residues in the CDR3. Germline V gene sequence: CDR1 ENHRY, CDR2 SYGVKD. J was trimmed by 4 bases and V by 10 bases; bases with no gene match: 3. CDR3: CATRDSNEKLFF. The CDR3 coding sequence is TGTGCCACCAGGGACAGTAATGAAAAACTGTTTTTT.

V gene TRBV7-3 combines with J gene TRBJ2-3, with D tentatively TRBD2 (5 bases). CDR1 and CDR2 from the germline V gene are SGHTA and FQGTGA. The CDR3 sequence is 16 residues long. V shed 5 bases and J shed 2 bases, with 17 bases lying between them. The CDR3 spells CASSPLGPGYTDTQYF. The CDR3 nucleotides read TGTGCCAGCAGCCCTCTTGGGCCGGGATACACAGATACGCAGTATTTT.

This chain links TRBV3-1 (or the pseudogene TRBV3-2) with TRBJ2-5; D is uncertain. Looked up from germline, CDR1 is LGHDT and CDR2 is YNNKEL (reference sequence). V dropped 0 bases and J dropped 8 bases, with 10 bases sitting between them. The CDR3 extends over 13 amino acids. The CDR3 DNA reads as TGTGCCAGCAGCCAAGATCGAGGAAGAACCCAGTACTTC. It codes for CASSQDRGRTQYF.

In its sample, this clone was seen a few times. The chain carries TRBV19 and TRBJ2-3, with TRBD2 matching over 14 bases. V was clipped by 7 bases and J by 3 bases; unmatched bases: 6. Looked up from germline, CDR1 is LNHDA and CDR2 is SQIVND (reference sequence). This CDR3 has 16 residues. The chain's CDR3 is CASTLGLAGGTDTQYF. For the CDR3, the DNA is TGTGCCAGTACCTTAGGACTAGCGGGGGGAACAGATACGCAGTATTTT.

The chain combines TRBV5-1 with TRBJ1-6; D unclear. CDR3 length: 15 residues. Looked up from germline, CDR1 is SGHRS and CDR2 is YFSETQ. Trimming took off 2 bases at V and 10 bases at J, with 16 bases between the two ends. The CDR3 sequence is CASSFSGIAASPLHF. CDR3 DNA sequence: TGCGCCAGCAGCTTTTCCGGGATAGCGGCCTCACCCCTCCACTTT.

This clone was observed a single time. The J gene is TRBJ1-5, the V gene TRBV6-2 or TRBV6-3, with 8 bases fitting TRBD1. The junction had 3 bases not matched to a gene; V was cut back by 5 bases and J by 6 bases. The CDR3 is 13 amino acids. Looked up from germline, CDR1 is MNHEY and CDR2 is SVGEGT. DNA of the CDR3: TGTGCCAGCAGTCCGGACAGGGCTCAGCCCCAGCATTTT. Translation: CASSPDRAQPQHF.

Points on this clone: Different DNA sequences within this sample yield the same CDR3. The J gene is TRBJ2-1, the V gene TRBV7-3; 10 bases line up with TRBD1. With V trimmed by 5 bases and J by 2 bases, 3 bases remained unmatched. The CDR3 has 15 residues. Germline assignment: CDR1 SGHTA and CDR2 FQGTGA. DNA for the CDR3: TGTGCCAGCAGCCCCGGGACAGGGGCCTACAATGAGCAGTTCTTC. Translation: CASSPGTGAYNEQFF. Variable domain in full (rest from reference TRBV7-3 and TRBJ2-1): GAGVSQTPSNKVTEKGKYVELRCDPISGHTALYWYRQSLGQGPEFLIYFQGTGAADDSGLPNDRFFAVRPEGSVSTLKIQRTERGDSAVYLCASSPGTGAYNEQFFGPGTRLTVL.

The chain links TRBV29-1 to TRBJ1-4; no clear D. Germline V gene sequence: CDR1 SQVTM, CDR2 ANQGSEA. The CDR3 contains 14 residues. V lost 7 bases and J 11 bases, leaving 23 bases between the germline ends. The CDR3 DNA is TGCAGCGCAACAAAAGTCTGGCCGCCGGGGAAACTGTTTTTT. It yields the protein CSATKVWPPGKLFF.

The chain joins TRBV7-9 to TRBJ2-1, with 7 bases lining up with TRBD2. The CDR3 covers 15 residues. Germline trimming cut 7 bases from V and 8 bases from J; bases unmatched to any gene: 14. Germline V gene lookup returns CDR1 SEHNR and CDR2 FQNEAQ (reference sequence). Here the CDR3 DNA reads TGTGCCAGCAAAATTGGGAGGGGAGAAGAAGATGAGCAGTTCTTC. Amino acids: CASKIGRGEEDEQFF.

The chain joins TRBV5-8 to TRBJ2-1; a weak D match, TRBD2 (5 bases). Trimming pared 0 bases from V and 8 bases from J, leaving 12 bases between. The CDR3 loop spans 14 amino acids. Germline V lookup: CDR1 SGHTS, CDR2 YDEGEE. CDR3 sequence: CASSLGSGFDEQFF. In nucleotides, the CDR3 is TGTGCCAGCAGCTTGGGATCGGGGTTCGATGAGCAGTTCTTC.

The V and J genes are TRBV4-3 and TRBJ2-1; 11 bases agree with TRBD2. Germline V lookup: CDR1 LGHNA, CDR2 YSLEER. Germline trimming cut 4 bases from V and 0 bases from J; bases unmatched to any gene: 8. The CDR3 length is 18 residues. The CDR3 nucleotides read TGCGCCAGCAGCCTTTTTCTAGCGGGGGGCGCCTCCTACAATGAGCAGTTCTTC. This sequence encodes CASSLFLAGGASYNEQFF.

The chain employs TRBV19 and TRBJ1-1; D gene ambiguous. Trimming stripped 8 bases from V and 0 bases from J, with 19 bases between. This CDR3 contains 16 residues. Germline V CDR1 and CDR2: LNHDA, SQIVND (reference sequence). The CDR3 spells CASSRSYTKMNTEAFF. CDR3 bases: TGTGCCAGTTCCCGCTCGTACACCAAAATGAACACTGAAGCTTTCTTT.

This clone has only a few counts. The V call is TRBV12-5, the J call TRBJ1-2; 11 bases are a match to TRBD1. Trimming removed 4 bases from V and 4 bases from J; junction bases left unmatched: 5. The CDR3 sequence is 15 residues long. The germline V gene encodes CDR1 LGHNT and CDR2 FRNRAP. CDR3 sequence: CASGSGQGAVYGYTF. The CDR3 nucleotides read TGTGCTAGTGGTTCAGGACAGGGGGCCGTCTATGGCTACACCTTC. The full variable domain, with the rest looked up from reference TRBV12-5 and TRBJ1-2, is DARVTQTPRHKVTEMGQEVTMRCQPILGHNTVFWYRQTMMQGLELLAYFRNRAPLDDSGMPKDRFSAEMPDATLATLKIQPSEPRDSAVYFCASGSGQGAVYGYTFGSGTRLTVV.

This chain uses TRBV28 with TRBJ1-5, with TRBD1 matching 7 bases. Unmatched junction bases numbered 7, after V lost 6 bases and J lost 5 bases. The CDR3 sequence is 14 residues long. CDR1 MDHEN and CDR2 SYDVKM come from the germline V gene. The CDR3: CASSQGQRHQPQHF. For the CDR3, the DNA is TGTGCCAGCAGCCAGGGACAGCGTCATCAGCCCCAGCATTTT.

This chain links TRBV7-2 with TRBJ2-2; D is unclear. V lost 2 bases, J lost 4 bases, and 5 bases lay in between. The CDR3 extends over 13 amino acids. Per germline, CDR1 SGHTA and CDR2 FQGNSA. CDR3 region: CASSLWSTGELFF. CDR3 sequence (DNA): TGTGCCAGCAGCTTATGGAGCACCGGGGAGCTGTTTTTT.

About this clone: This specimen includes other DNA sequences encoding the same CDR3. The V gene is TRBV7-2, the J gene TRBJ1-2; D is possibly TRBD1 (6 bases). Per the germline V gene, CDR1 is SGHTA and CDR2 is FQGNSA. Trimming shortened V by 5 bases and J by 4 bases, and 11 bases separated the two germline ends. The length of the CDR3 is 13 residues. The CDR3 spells CASSPTGSYGYTF. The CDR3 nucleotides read TGTGCCAGCAGCCCGACAGGATCCTATGGCTACACCTTC.

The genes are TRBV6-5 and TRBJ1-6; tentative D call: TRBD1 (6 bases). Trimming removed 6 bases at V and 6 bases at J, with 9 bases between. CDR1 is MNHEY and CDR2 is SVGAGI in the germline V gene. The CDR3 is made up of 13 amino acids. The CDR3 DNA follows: TGTGCCAGCAGCCGACAGGCTAATTCACCCCTCCACTTT. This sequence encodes CASSRQANSPLHF.

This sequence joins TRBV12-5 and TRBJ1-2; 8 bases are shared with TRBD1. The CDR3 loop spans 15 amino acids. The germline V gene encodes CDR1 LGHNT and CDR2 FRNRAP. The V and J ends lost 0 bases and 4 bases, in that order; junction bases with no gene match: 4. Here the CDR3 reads CASGLVGTGRYGYTF. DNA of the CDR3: TGTGCTAGTGGTTTGGTGGGGACAGGACGCTATGGCTACACCTTC.

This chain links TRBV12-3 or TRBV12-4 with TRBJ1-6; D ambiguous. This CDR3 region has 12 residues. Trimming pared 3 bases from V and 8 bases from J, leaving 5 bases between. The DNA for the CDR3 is TGTGCCAGCAGTTTCGGGGATTCACCCCTCCACTTT. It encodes CASSFGDSPLHF.